This TCR beta chain was sequenced in a study of blood T cells in healthy people across ages. V shed 3 bases and J 3 bases; nucleotides not matched to a gene: 9. CDR1 is SGHRS, CDR2 YFSETQ, per germline. This CDR3 spans 16 amino acids. Through a sample-barcoded 5' primer and a J-beta primer mix, a second PCR was run for about 6 to 11 cycles. TCRdb itself ran the 5' RACE reads through MiXCR, one entry per CDR3 protein. The top ten clones hold around 21% of a sample with under 1 million distinct CDR3 sequences, approximately 44% of them seen once. This chain links TRBV5-1 with TRBJ2-3; 8 positions match TRBD1. Material: blood. The source of this sequence is a man aged 55-75 years in good health. CDR3 residues: CASSSAGGLETDTQYF. CDR3 coding DNA: TGCGCCAGCAGCTCGGCAGGGGGCCTTGAGACAGATACGCAGTATTTT.